This T cell receptor beta chain was observed in a study of CD8 T cells in ankylosing spondylitis. Study-wide findings and caveats: Blood of patients with ankylosing spondylitis appeared to be characterized by a TCR beta motif of several highly homologous variants.

The CDR3 loop spans 15 amino acids. V lost 2 bases to trimming and J lost 10 bases; unmatched junction nucleotides: 9. From germline, CDR1 is GTSNPN and CDR2 SVGIG (reference sequence). MiXCR, applied by TCRdb to the 5' RACE reads, yields one record per CDR3 protein. Of roughly 700,000 distinct CDR3 sequences listed, around a fifth are singletons. In its sample, this clonotype was seen a few times. What it binds is unknown. Sequenced: blood, either unsorted or a sorted T cell fraction (not recorded which). The sequence came from a male donor with ankylosing spondylitis. The chain carries TRBV30 and TRBJ2-1; 12 positions match TRBD2. The CDR3 DNA follows: TGTGCCTGGAGTATTGCTAGCGGGAGGGCCCAAGAGCAGTTCTTC. It codes for CAWSIASGRAQEQFF. Full variable domain (missing parts from reference TRBV30 and TRBJ2-1): SQTIHQWPATLVQPVGSPLSLECTVEGTSNPNLYWYRQAAGRGLQLLFYSVGIGQISSEVPQNLSASRPQDRQFILSSKKLLLSDSGFYLCAWSIASGRAQEQFFGPGTRLTVL.